Each of the 29 T cell receptor beta chains below was sequenced from the same sample in a study of blood T cell repertoires in COVID-19. The data were produced by immunoSEQ multiplex PCR, yet TCRdb's version contains in-frame clones alone and is incomplete. This table holds about 300,000 clones, roughly 89% found once. The sequencing sample was made of PBMCs or T cells enriched from blood (not recorded which). The receptors were sampled from a woman aged 40 to 55 who had recovered from COVID-19.

This chain joins TRBV11-3 and TRBJ2-7; D unresolved. Germline values: CDR1 SGHNT, CDR2 YENEEA. Trimming stripped 5 bases from V and 3 bases from J, with 11 bases between. There are 13 residues in the CDR3. The CDR3 reads CASSPNYGYEQYF. CDR3 in DNA: TGTGCCAGCAGCCCAAACTATGGCTACGAGCAGTACTTC. The full variable domain, completed using reference TRBV11-3 and TRBJ2-7, is EAGVVQSPRYKIIEKKQPVAFWCNPISGHNTLYWYLQNLGQGPELLIRYENEEAVDDSQLPKDRFSAERLKGVDSTLKIQPAELGDSAVYLCASSPNYGYEQYFGPGTRLTVT.

V is TRBV7-4 and J is TRBJ2-1, with TRBD2 matching 8 bases. Trimming at V came to 10 bases and at J to 3 bases, leaving 8 bases not matched to a gene. Per germline, CDR1 SGHVT and CDR2 SQSDAQ. The CDR3 is 14 residues long. The CDR3: CATSREDLYNEQFF. CDR3 DNA sequence: TGTGCCACTTCGCGGGAGGACCTCTACAATGAGCAGTTCTTC.

V is TRBV10-3 and J is TRBJ2-5, with D maybe TRBD2 (6 bases). Germline V gene lookup returns CDR1 ENHRY and CDR2 SYGVKD. V lost 6 bases to trimming and J lost 4 bases, with 15 bases between them. This CDR3 comprises 14 residues. DNA for the CDR3: TGTGCCATCAGCGAGGGAGGAGGAGGAGAGACCCAGTACTTC. It is translated as CAISEGGGGETQYF.

The genes are TRBV29-1 and TRBJ1-1; D perhaps matches TRBD1 (5 bases). The germline CDR1 and CDR2 sequences are SQVTM and ANQGSEA. The CDR3 consists of 15 residues. With 3 bases removed from V and 1 base from J, the gap between germline ends came to 15 bases. The CDR3: CSVERSGRGNTEAFF. The CDR3 DNA reads TGCAGCGTTGAGCGGTCAGGGCGCGGGAACACTGAAGCTTTCTTT. Looking up the rest from reference TRBV29-1 and TRBJ1-1 gives the full variable domain: SAVISQKPSRDICQRGTSLTIQCQVDSQVTMMFWYRQQPGQSLTLIATANQGSEATYESGFVIDKFPISRPNLTFSTLTVSNMSPEDSSIYLCSVERSGRGNTEAFFGQGTRLTVV.

The chain couples TRBV4-1 to TRBJ1-2; a possible D gene is TRBD1 (6 bases). V was pared by 4 bases and J by 7 bases, with 13 bases between. This CDR3 comprises 13 residues. Germline values: CDR1 MGHRA, CDR2 YSYEKL. The chain's CDR3 is CASSRLEGGGYTF. The CDR3 DNA follows: TGCGCCAGCAGCCGCCTTGAAGGGGGTGGCTACACCTTC.

In this sample, this clone turned up once. The J gene is TRBJ2-1, the V gene TRBV5-1; TRBD1 might be the D (6 bases). The CDR3 is 14 residues long. Trimming cost V 4 bases and J 3 bases, with 11 bases left between them. The V gene's germline CDR1 is SGHRS and CDR2 YFSETQ. CDR3 in amino acids: CASSQDSVYNEQFF. As DNA, the CDR3 is TGCGCCAGCAGCCAGGACAGCGTCTACAATGAGCAGTTCTTC.

The rearrangement links TRBV6-2 or TRBV6-3 to TRBJ2-1, with TRBD1 matching 9 bases. Germline V CDR1 and CDR2: MNHEY, SVGEGT. The CDR3 has 14 residues. Losses at the gene ends were 2 bases for V and 6 bases for J; bases not matched to a gene: 2. In nucleotides, the CDR3 is TGTGCCAGCAGTTACGGGACAGGGTCCAATGAGCAGTTCTTC. Protein sequence: CASSYGTGSNEQFF.

The CDR3 nucleotides are TGTGCCAGCAGCGTAGTTCCAGGGACCTACGAGCAGTACTTC. Protein product: CASSVVPGTYEQYF. The chain has TRBV9 and TRBJ2-7; possible D gene TRBD1, 5 bases. CDR3 length: 14 residues. V shed 0 bases and J shed 2 bases, with 9 bases lying between them. Per the germline V gene, CDR1 is SGDLS and CDR2 is YYNGEE.

The rearrangement uses TRBV5-1 and TRBJ2-4; 12 nucleotides agree with TRBD2. Looked up from germline, CDR1 is SGHRS and CDR2 is YFSETQ. The trim removed 4 bases at V and 0 bases at J, leaving 11 bases unmatched. CDR3 length: 19 amino acids. The CDR3 sequence is CASSPWTSGNGVAKNIQYF. The CDR3 bases are TGCGCCAGCAGCCCCTGGACTAGCGGGAACGGCGTAGCCAAAAACATTCAGTACTTC.

The chain couples TRBV7-6 to TRBJ1-2; D is possibly TRBD1 (5 bases). V was pared by 11 bases and J by 8 bases, with 18 bases between. CDR3 length: 12 residues. In germline, CDR1 is SGHVS, CDR2 FNYEAQ. CDR3 residues: CAPDRGGMGYTF. The CDR3 coding sequence is TGTGCCCCCGATCGGGGGGGAATGGGCTACACCTTC.

V gene TRBV12-3 or TRBV12-4 combines with J gene TRBJ1-5, with D unclear. The CDR3 loop spans 12 amino acids. The V gene lost 2 bases and the J gene lost 6 bases, with 5 bases spanning the gap. The CDR3 region has the DNA TGTGCCAGCAGTTTATCTCGTCAGCCCCAGCATTTT. Its protein product is CASSLSRQPQHF.

This chain links TRBV7-2 with TRBJ2-5, with D tentatively TRBD1 (6 bases). The CDR3 extends over 15 amino acids. The V end lost 3 bases, the J end lost 5 bases, and 16 bases lay between the germline ends. Germline-derived CDR1 and CDR2 are SGHTA and FQGNSA. Here the CDR3 reads CASSFPRTQGETQYF. The DNA of the CDR3 is TGTGCCAGCAGCTTTCCCCGGACGCAGGGGGAGACCCAGTACTTC.

The rearrangement links TRBV5-1 to TRBJ2-5; 13 bases align to TRBD2. The CDR3 spans 16 residues. Per the germline V gene, CDR1 is SGHRS and CDR2 is YFSETQ. Trimming took 4 bases from V and 4 from J; bases not matched to a gene: 7. The CDR3 reads CASSPRTSGRGETQYF. The CDR3 DNA reads as TGCGCCAGCAGCCCAAGGACTAGCGGGAGAGGAGAGACCCAGTACTTC.

This clone was recorded only once. The CDR3 DNA reads TGTGCCAGCAGCCCGGACAGGGCGGGTTCACCCCTCCACTTT. This sequence encodes CASSPDRAGSPLHF. J is TRBJ1-6 and V is TRBV7-8; 8 bases are shared with TRBD1. CDR1 SGHVS and CDR2 FQNEAQ come from the germline V gene. This CDR3 has 14 residues. The V and J ends lost 5 bases and 9 bases, in that order; junction bases with no gene match: 6.

The rearrangement uses TRBV19 and TRBJ2-7; TRBD2 might be the D (5 bases). V was shortened by 3 bases and J by 6 bases, with 15 bases between the two germline ends. This CDR3 has 14 amino acids. Germline V lookup: CDR1 LNHDA, CDR2 SQIVND (reference sequence). This CDR3 is CASSIGSTEGEQYF. DNA for the CDR3: TGTGCCAGTAGTATCGGTTCCACAGAGGGCGAGCAGTACTTC.

This clone was counted a single time. The rearrangement uses TRBV2 and TRBJ2-1, with TRBD2 identical over 8 bases. CDR3 length equals 14 residues. After removal of 8 bases from V and 2 bases from J, the junction contained 5 bases not matched to a gene. Germline V CDR1 and CDR2: SNHLY, FYNNEI. The CDR3, as DNA: TGTGCCAGCCTCCAGGGACTAGCCTACAATGAGCAGTTCTTC. It encodes CASLQGLAYNEQFF.

The chain links TRBV12-3 or TRBV12-4 to TRBJ2-7; 8 bases align to TRBD1. This CDR3 comprises 12 residues. J lost 2 bases, V lost 8 bases, and 2 bases had no gene match. CDR3 region: CASGDRPYEQYF. The CDR3 nucleotides read TGTGCCAGCGGGGACAGGCCCTACGAGCAGTACTTC.

This chain connects TRBV6-1 to TRBJ2-2; D is unclear. V was cut by 2 bases and J by 6 bases, with 7 bases left in between. This CDR3 region has 13 residues. From germline, CDR1 is MNHNS and CDR2 SASEGT. CDR3 protein: CASSERLAGELFF. Written as DNA, the CDR3 is TGTGCCAGCAGTGAAAGGCTAGCCGGGGAGCTGTTTTTT.

The CDR3 is CASSLGLAGDRLSETQYF. The CDR3 DNA sequence: TGTGCCAGCAGCCTGGGACTAGCGGGGGACAGGTTATCGGAGACCCAGTACTTC. The chain recombines TRBV11-2 with TRBJ2-5, with 14 bases aligning to TRBD2. Germline V gene lookup returns CDR1 SGHAT and CDR2 FQNNGV. V trimming: 5 bases; J trimming: 5 bases; junction bases outside the gene matches: 13. This CDR3 is built from 18 residues.

The rearrangement uses TRBV5-1 and TRBJ2-6, with 9 bases that match TRBD1. This CDR3 region has 17 residues. The germline CDR1 and CDR2 sequences are SGHRS and YFSETQ. Germline trimming cut 4 bases from V and 4 bases from J; bases unmatched to any gene: 9. The CDR3: CASSTGQGTGGANVLTF. CDR3 coding DNA: TGCGCCAGCAGCACAGGACAGGGGACGGGCGGGGCCAACGTCCTGACTTTC.

This chain links TRBV7-3 with TRBJ2-1; TRBD2 might be the D (5 bases). V lost 4 bases and J lost 2, with 12 bases in between. Germline values: CDR1 SGHTA, CDR2 FQGTGA. CDR3 size: 15 residues. The CDR3 region has the DNA TGTGCCAGCAGCTCCCCGCCAGCGGCCTACAATGAGCAGTTCTTC. This encodes CASSSPPAAYNEQFF.

The chain couples TRBV7-3 to TRBJ2-2, with D maybe TRBD1 (6 bases). Germline values: CDR1 SGHTA, CDR2 FQGTGA. Trimming stripped 3 bases from V and 6 bases from J, with 11 bases between. The CDR3 loop spans 14 amino acids. The CDR3 is CASSFQGWSGELFF. Written as DNA, the CDR3 is TGTGCCAGCAGCTTTCAGGGGTGGTCCGGGGAGCTGTTTTTT.

The chain employs TRBV27 and TRBJ1-1, with TRBD1 matching 11 bases. The trim removed 6 bases at V and 7 bases at J, leaving 10 bases unmatched. Germline lookup yields CDR1 MNHEY and CDR2 SMNVEV (reference sequence). The CDR3 runs to 15 residues. CDR3 residues: CASSGQGALAFEAFF. For the CDR3, the DNA is TGTGCCAGCAGCGGACAGGGGGCTTTGGCCTTTGAAGCTTTCTTT.

This rearrangement joins TRBV27 to TRBJ2-4; D might be TRBD2 (6 bases). Per the germline V gene, CDR1 is MNHEY and CDR2 is SMNVEV (reference sequence). The V gene lost 2 bases and the J gene lost 0 bases, with 11 bases spanning the gap. The length of the CDR3 is 16 residues. The CDR3 DNA sequence: TGTGCCAGCAGTTTACGGGGAGGACTAGCCAAAAACATTCAGTACTTC. Amino acids: CASSLRGGLAKNIQYF.

This chain links TRBV6-5 with TRBJ1-2; D remains ambiguous. From germline, CDR1 is MNHEY and CDR2 SVGAGI. Trimming pared 6 bases from V and 0 bases from J, leaving 14 bases between. The CDR3 runs 15 residues. The CDR3 loop reads CASSLDGLANYGYTF. CDR3 sequence (DNA): TGTGCCAGCAGCCTAGACGGTTTAGCTAACTATGGCTACACCTTC.

The V call is TRBV5-1, the J call TRBJ2-1; 10 positions match TRBD2. With 1 base clipped from V and 10 bases from J, the junction kept 8 bases outside the gene matches. CDR3 length: 15 amino acids. Germline V lookup: CDR1 SGHRS, CDR2 YFSETQ. The CDR3 region has the DNA TGCGCCAGCAGCTTGTCCCTAGCGGGAGTTCAAGAGCAGTTCTTC. This encodes CASSLSLAGVQEQFF.

J is TRBJ2-3 and V is TRBV4-1; 13 positions agree with TRBD2. Trimming at V came to 1 base and at J to 14 bases, leaving 9 bases not matched to a gene. The CDR3 covers 15 residues. Per germline, CDR1 MGHRA and CDR2 YSYEKL. The CDR3 protein is CASSQGLAGGFSRYF. The CDR3 DNA is TGCGCCAGCAGCCAAGGACTAGCGGGGGGCTTCTCTCGGTATTTT.

The genes are TRBV19 and TRBJ2-6; TRBD2 matches 11 bases. The J segment lost 4 bases and the V segment lost 11 bases, leaving 16 bases of the junction unmatched. The CDR3 runs 18 residues. CDR1 is LNHDA, CDR2 SQIVND, per germline (reference sequence). CDR3 bases: TGTGCCTCATCCGAGGCTAGCGGGAGGTTCTCGGGGGCCAACGTCCTGACTTTC. It translates to CASSEASGRFSGANVLTF.

The genes are TRBV25-1 and TRBJ1-2, with a weak D call TRBD1 (5 bases). The CDR3 is 14 residues long. Germline-derived CDR1 and CDR2 are MGHDK and SYGVNS. CDR3 DNA sequence: TGTGCGACTCAACAGGCCTGGGCCCCATATGGCTACACCTTC. It codes for CATQQAWAPYGYTF.